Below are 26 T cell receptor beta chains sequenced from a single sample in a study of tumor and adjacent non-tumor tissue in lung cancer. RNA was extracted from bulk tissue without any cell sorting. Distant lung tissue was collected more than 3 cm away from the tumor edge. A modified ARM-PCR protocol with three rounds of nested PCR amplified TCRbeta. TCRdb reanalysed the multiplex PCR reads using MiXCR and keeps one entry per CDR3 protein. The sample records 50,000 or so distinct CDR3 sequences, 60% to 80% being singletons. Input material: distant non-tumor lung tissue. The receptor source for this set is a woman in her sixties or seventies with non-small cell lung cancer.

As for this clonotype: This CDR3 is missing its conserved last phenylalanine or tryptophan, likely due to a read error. CDR3 loop: CASRLTGGSGTQYL. The CDR3 DNA is TGTGCCAGCAGGCTGACAGGGGGTTCCGGGACCCAGTACCTC. This chain links TRBV6-2 or TRBV6-3 with TRBJ2-5, with TRBD1 identical over 9 bases. The V gene end was trimmed by 6 bases and the J gene end by 7 bases; junction bases not matched to a gene: 9. Germline assignment: CDR1 MNHEY and CDR2 SVGEGT. This CDR3 spans 14 amino acids.

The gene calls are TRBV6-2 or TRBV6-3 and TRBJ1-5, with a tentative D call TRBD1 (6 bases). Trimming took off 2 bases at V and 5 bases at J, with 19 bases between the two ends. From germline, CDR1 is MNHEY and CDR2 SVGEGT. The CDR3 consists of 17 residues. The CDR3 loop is CASSYDPTGTSDQPQHF. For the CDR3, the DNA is TGTGCCAGCAGTTACGACCCCACAGGGACGAGCGATCAGCCCCAGCATTTT.

The CDR3 nucleotides read TGTGCCAGCAGTCGTAATTTGTGGGAGCAGTACTTC. This gives the protein CASSRNLWEQYF. V gene TRBV6-1 combines with J gene TRBJ2-7; D is unresolved. The CDR3 contains 12 residues. Germline CDR1 MNHNS, CDR2 SASEGT. Trimming took off 5 bases at V and 7 bases at J, with 12 bases between the two ends.

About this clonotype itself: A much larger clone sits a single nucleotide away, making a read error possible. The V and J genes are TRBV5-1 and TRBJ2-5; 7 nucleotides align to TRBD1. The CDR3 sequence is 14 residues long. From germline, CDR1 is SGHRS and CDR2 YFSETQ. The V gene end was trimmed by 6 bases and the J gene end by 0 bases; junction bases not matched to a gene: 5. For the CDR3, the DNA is TGCGCCAGCAACATTGACAGGGACCAAGAGACCCAGTACTTC. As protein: CASNIDRDQETQYF.

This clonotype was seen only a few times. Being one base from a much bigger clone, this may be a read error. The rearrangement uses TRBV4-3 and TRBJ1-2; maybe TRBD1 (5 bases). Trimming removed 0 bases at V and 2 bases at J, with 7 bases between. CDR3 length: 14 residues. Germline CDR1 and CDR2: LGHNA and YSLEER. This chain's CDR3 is CASSQDGGNYGYTF. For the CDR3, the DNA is TGCGCCAGCAGCCAAGATGGGGGGAACTATGGCTACACCTTC.

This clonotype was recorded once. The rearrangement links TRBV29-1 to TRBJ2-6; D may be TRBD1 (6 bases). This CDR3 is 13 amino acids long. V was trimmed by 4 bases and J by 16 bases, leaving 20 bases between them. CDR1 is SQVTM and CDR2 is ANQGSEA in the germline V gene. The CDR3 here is CSVVSSGANILTF. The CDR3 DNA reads TGCAGCGTTGTTTCCTCAGGGGCCAACATACTGACTTTC. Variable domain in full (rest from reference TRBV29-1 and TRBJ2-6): SAVISQKPSRDICQRGTSLTIQCQVDSQVTMMFWYRQQPGQSLTLIATANQGSEATYESGFVIDKFPISRPNLTFSTLTVSNMSPEDSSIYLCSVVSSGANILTFGAGSRLTVL.

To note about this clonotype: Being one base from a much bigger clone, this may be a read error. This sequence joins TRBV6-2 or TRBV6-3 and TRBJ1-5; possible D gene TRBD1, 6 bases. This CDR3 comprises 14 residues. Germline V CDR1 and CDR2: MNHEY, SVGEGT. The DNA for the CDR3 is TGTGCCAGCAGCCCCTGGGGGGGCAATCAGCTCCAGCATTTT. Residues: CASSPWGGNQLQHF.

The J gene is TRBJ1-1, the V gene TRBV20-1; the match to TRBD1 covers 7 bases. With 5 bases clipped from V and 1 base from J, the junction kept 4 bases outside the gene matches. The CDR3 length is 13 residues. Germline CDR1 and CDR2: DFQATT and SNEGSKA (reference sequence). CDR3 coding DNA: TGCAGTGCTCACAGGGGCCCGAACACTGAAGCTTTCTTT. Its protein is CSAHRGPNTEAFF.

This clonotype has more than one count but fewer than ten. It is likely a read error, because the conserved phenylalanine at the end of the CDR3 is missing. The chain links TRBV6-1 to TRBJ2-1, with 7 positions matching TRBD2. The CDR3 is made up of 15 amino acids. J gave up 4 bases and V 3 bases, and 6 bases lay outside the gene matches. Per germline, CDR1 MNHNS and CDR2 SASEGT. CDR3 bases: TGTGCCAGCAGTGAGCAAGCGGGACTATACAATGAGCAGTTCTTA. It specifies CASSEQAGLYNEQFL.

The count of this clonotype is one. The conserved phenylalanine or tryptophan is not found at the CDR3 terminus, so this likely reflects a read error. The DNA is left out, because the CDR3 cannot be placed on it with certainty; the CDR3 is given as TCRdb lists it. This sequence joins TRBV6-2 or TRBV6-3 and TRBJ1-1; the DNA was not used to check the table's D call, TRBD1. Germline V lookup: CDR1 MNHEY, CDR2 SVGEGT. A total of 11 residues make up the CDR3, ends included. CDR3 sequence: CASRGQVQALL.

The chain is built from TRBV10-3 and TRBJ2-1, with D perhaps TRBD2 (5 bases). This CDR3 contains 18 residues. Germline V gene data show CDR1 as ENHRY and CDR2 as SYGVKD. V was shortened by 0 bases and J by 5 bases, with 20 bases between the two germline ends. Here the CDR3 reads CAISESGRIGRWHNEQFF. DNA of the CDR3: TGTGCCATCAGTGAGTCAGGACGGATAGGGAGATGGCACAATGAGCAGTTCTTC.

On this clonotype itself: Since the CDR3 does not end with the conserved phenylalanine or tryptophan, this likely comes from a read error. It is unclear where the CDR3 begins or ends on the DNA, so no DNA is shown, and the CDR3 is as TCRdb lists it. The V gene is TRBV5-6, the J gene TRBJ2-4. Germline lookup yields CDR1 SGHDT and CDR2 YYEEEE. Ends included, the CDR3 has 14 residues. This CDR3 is CASSRGLAKNIQYI.

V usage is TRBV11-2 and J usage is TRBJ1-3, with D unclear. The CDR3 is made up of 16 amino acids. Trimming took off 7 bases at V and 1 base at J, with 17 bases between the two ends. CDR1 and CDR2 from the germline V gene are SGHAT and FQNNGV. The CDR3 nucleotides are TGTGCCAGCAACTTTGGCCTTTCTGGATCTGGAAACACCATATATTTT. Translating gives CASNFGLSGSGNTIYF.

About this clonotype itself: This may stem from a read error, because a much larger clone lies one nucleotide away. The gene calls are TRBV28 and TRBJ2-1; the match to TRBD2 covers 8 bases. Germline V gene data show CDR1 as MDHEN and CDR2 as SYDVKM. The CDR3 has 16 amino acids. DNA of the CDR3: TGTGCCAGCAGTTTATGGGCGGGAGGAGTCTACTATGAGCAGTTCTTC. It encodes CASSLWAGGVYYEQFF.

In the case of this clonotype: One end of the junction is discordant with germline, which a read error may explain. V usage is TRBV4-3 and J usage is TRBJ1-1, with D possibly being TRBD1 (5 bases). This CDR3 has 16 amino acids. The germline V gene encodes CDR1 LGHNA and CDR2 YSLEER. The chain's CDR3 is CASSQDMSGRFTEAFF. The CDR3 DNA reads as TGCGCCAGCAGTCAAGATATGTCAGGGAGGTTCACTGAAGCTTTCTTT.

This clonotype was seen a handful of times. The CDR3 spells CASSYGGIIEKLFF. In DNA, the CDR3 is TGTGCCAGCAGCTACGGGGGGATTATTGAAAAACTGTTTTTT. The chain combines TRBV7-9 with TRBJ1-4, with D possibly matching TRBD1 (5 bases). This CDR3 region has 14 residues. Germline CDR1 reads SEHNR; CDR2 reads FQNEAQ (reference sequence). Trimming stripped 4 bases from V and 7 bases from J, with 13 bases between. Full variable domain (remainder filled in from reference TRBV7-9 and TRBJ1-4): DTGVSQNPRHKITKRGQNVTFRCDPISEHNRLYWYRQTLGQGPEFLTYFQNEAQLEKSRLLSDRFSAERPKGSFSTLEIQRTEQGDSAMYLCASSYGGIIEKLFFGSGTQLSVL.

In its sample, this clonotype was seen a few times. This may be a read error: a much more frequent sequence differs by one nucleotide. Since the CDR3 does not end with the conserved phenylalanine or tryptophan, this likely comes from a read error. The CDR3 is CAWSNGQGNSPLHS. CDR3 sequence (DNA): TGTGCCTGGAGCAACGGACAGGGAAATTCACCCCTCCACTCT. The V gene is TRBV30, the J gene TRBJ1-6, with TRBD1 identical over 8 bases. Losses at the gene ends were 3 bases for V and 7 bases for J; bases not matched to a gene: 5. The CDR3 has 14 amino acids. Germline CDR1 is GTSNPN and CDR2 is SVGIG (reference sequence).

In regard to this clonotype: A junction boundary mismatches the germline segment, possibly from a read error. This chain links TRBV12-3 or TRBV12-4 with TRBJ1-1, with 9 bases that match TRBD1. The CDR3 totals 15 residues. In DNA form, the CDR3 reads TGTGCCAGCAGTTTATCCTGGACAGGGGTAGCTGAAGGTTTCTTT. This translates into CASSLSWTGVAEGFF.

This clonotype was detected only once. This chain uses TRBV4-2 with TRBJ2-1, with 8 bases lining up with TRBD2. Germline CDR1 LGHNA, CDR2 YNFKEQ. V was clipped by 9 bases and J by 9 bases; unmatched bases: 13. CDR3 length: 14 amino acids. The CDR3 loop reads CASNQDGGTSEQFF. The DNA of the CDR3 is TGTGCCAGTAACCAAGATGGCGGGACTAGTGAGCAGTTCTTC.

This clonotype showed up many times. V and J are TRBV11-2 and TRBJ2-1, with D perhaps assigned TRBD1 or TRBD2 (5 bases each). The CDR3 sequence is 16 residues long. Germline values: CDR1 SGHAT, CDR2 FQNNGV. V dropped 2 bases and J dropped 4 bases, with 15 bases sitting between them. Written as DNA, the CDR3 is TGTGCCAGCAGCTTAATATCTGGGGGAGCGTACAATGAGCAGTTCTTC. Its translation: CASSLISGGAYNEQFF. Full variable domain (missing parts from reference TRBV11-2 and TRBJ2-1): EAGVAQSPRYKIIEKRQSVAFWCNPISGHATLYWYQQILGQGPKLLIQFQNNGVVDDSQLPKDRFSAERLKGVDSTLKIQPAKLEDSAVYLCASSLISGGAYNEQFFGPGTRLTVL.

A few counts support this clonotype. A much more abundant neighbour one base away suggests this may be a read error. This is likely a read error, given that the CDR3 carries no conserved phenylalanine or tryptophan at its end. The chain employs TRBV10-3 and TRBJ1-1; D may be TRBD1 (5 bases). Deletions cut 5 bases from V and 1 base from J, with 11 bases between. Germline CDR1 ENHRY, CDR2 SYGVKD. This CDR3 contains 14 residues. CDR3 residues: CAISLSTANTEAFL. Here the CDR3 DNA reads TGTGCCATCAGTTTATCGACAGCGAACACTGAAGCTTTCCTT.

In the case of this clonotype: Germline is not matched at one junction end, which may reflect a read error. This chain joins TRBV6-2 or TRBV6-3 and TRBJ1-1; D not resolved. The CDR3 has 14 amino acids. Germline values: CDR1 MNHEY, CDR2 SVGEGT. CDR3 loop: CASTTDWMNTEAFF. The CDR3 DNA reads TGTGCAAGCACCACCGACTGGATGAACACTGAAGCTTTCTTT.

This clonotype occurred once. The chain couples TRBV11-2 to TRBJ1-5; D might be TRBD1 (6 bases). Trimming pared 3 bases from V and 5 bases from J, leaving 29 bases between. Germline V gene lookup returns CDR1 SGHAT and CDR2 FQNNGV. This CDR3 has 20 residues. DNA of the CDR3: TGTGCCAGCAGCTTCCATCCTCCCGGACAGTTCCCATTTCTTGATCAGCCCCAGCATTTT. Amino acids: CASSFHPPGQFPFLDQPQHF.

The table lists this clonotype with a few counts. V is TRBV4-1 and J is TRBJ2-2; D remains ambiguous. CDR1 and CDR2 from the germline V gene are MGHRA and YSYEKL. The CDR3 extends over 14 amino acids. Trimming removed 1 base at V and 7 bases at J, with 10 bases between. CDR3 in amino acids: CASSQVGFGGELFF. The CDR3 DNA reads TGCGCCAGCAGCCAAGTCGGATTCGGCGGGGAGCTGTTTTTT.

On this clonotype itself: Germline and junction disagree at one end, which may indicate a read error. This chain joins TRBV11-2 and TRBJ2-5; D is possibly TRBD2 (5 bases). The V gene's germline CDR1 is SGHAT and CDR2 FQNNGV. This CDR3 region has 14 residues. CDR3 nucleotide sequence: TGTGTCAGCACCTTAGAGGGCACCTTTGGGATCCAGTACTTC. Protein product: CVSTLEGTFGIQYF.

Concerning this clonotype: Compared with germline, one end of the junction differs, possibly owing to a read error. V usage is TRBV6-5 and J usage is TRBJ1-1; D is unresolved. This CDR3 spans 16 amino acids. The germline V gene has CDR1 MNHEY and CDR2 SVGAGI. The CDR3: CAGSYSAGFMNTGAFF. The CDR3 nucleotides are TGTGCCGGCAGTTACTCGGCCGGATTCATGAACACTGGAGCTTTCTTT.